This T cell receptor (beta chain) was identified during a study of T-cell reconstitution after alpha-beta-depleted transplantation in children. Unique molecular identifiers were incorporated during preparation of the TCRbeta library. TCRdb itself ran the PCR reads through MiXCR, one entry per CDR3 protein. This table holds 250,000 to 300,000 distinct CDR3 sequences, 9.9% found once. Sequenced material: PBMCs from the stem cell graft donor, taken from the stem cell graft. This TCR was recovered from a human donor who donated a stem cell graft to a child with SCID.

Here the CDR3 DNA reads TGTGCCAGCAGCCCCACCCGGGTAGGCCCCGCGGGCGCGCAGTTCTTC. It translates to CASSPTRVGPAGAQFF. The J gene is TRBJ2-1, the V gene TRBV12-3 or TRBV12-4; D possibly corresponds to TRBD2 (5 bases). V dropped 6 bases and J dropped 12 bases, with 27 bases sitting between them. The CDR3 runs to 16 residues.